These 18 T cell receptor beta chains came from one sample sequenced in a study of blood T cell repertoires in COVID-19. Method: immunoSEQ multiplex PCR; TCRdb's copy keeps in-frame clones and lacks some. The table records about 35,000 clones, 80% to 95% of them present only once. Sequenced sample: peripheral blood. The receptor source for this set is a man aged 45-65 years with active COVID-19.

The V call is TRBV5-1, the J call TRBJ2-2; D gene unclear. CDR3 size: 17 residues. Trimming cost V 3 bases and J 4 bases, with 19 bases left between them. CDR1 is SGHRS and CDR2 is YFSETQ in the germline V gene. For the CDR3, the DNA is TGCGCCAGCAGCTCGACCCCCGACAAGCTAATCACCGGGGAGCTGTTTTTT. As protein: CASSSTPDKLITGELFF. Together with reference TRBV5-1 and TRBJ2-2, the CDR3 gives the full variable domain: KAGVTQTPRYLIKTRGQQVTLSCSPISGHRSVSWYQQTPGQGLQFLFEYFSETQRNKGNFPGRFSGRQFSNSRSEMNVSTLELGDSALYLCASSSTPDKLITGELFFGEGSRLTVL.

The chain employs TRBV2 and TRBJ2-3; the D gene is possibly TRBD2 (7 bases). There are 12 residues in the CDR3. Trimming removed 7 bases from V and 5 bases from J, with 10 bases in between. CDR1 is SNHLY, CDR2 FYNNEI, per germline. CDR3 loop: CASIGGVDTQYF. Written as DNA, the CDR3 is TGTGCCAGCATAGGGGGGGTAGATACGCAGTATTTT.

In DNA form, the CDR3 reads TGTGCCTGGAGTGTACCAGGGGTGGGGACCCAGTACTTC. As protein: CAWSVPGVGTQYF. This rearrangement joins TRBV30 to TRBJ2-5; TRBD1 is a possible D gene (6 bases). V lost 0 bases and J lost 7, with 12 bases in between. CDR1 is GTSNPN, CDR2 SVGIG, per germline (reference sequence). The CDR3 covers 13 residues.

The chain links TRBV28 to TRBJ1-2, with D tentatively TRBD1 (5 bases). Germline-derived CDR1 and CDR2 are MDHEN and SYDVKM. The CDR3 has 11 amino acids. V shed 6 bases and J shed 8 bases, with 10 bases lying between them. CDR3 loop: CASSGGVGYTF. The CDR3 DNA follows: TGTGCCAGCAGCGGGGGGGTCGGCTACACCTTC.

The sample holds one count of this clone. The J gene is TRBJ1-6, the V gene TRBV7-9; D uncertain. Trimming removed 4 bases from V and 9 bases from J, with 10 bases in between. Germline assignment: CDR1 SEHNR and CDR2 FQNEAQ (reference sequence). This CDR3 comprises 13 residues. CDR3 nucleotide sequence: TGTGCCAGCAGCTCAGGAAATCGTTCACCCCTCCACTTT. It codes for CASSSGNRSPLHF.

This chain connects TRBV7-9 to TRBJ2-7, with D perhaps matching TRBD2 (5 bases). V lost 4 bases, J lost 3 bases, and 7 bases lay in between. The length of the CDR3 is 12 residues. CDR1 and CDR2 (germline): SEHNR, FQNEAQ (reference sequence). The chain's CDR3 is CASSSDYYEQYF. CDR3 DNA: TGTGCCAGCAGCTCTGACTACTACGAGCAGTACTTC. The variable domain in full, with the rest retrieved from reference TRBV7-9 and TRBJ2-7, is DTGVSQNPRHKITKRGQNVTFRCDPISEHNRLYWYRQTLGQGPEFLTYFQNEAQLEKSRLLSDRFSAERPKGSFSTLEIQRTEQGDSAMYLCASSSDYYEQYFGPGTRLTVT.

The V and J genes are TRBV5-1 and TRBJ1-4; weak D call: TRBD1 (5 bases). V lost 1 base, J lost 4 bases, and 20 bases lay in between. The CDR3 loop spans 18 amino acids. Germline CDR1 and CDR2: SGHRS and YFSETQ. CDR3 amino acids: CASSLSLSGRGFNEKLFF. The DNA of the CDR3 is TGCGCCAGCAGCTTGAGTTTAAGTGGTCGGGGGTTTAATGAAAAACTGTTTTTT. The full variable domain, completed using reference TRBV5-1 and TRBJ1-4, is KAGVTQTPRYLIKTRGQQVTLSCSPISGHRSVSWYQQTPGQGLQFLFEYFSETQRNKGNFPGRFSGRQFSNSRSEMNVSTLELGDSALYLCASSLSLSGRGFNEKLFFGSGTQLSVL.

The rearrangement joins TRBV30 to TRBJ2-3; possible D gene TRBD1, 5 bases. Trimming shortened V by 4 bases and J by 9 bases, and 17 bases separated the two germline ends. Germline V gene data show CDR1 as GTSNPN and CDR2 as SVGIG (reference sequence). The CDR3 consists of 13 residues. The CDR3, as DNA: TGTGCCTGGATGCAGGGTTGGATGAAAACGCAGTATTTT. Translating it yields CAWMQGWMKTQYF. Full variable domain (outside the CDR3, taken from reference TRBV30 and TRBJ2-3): SQTIHQWPATLVQPVGSPLSLECTVEGTSNPNLYWYRQAAGRGLQLLFYSVGIGQISSEVPQNLSASRPQDRQFILSSKKLLLSDSGFYLCAWMQGWMKTQYFGPGTRLTVL.

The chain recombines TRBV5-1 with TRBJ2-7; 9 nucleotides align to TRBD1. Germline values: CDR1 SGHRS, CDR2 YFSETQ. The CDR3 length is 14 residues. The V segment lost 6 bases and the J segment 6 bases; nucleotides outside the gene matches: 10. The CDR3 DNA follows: TGCGCCAGCACCTCCCGGACAGGGGTAGGCGAGCAGTACTTC. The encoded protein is CASTSRTGVGEQYF.

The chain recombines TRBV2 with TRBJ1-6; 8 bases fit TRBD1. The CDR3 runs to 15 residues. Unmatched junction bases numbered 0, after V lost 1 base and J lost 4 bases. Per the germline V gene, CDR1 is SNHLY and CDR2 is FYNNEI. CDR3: CASSEDRGYNSPLHF. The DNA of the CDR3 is TGTGCCAGCAGTGAAGACAGGGGGTATAATTCACCCCTCCACTTT.

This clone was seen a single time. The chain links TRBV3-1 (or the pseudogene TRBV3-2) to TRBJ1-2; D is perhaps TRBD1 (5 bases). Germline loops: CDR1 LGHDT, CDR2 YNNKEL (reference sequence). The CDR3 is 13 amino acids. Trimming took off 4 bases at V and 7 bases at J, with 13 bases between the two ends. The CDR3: CASSPVRRGGYTF. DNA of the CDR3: TGTGCCAGCAGCCCTGTGCGGAGGGGTGGCTACACCTTC.

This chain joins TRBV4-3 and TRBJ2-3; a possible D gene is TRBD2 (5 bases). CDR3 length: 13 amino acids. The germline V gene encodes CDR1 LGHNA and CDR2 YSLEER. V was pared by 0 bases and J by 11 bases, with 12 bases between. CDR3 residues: CASSQDIEDLQYF. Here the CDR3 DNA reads TGCGCCAGCAGCCAAGATATTGAGGACTTGCAGTATTTT.

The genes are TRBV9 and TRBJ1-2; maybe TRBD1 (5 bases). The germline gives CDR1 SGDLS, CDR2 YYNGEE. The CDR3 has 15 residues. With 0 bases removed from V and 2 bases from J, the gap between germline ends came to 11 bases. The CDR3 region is CASSVDGGGNYGYTF. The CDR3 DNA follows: TGTGCCAGCAGCGTAGACGGCGGGGGAAACTATGGCTACACCTTC.

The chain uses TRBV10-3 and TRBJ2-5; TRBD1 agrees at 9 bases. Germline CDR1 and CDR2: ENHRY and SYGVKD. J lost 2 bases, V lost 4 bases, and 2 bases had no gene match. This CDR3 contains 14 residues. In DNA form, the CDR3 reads TGTGCCATCAGTGGGACAGGGGCTCAAGAGACCCAGTACTTC. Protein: CAISGTGAQETQYF.

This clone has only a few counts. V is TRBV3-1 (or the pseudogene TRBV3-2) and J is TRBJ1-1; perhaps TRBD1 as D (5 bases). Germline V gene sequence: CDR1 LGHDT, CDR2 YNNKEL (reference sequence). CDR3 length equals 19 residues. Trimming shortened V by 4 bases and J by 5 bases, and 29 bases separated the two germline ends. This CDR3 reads CASSRRNSPRQPRRTEAFF. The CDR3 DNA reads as TGTGCCAGCAGCCGGCGGAACTCGCCCCGACAGCCGAGGAGAACTGAAGCTTTCTTT.

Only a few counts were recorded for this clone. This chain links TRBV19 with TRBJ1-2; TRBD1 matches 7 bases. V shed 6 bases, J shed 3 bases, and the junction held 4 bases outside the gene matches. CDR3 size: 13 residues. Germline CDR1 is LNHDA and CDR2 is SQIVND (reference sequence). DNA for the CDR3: TGTGCCAGTAGGTTAGGGGGCTACTATGGCTACACCTTC. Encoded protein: CASRLGGYYGYTF.

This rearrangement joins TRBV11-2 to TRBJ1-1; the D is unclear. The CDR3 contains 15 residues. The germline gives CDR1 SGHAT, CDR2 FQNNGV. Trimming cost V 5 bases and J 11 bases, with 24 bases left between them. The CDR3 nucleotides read TGTGCCAGCAGCCCCCACAGTGGTTCATTTCGTATGGCTTTCTTT. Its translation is CASSPHSGSFRMAFF.

CDR3 amino acids: CASSVLTSSDTQYF. The CDR3 DNA reads as TGTGCCAGCAGCGTCCTGACTAGTTCGGATACGCAGTATTTT. The chain links TRBV7-9 to TRBJ2-3, with D perhaps TRBD2 (6 bases). The CDR3 totals 14 residues. Trimming cost V 5 bases and J 6 bases, with 15 bases left between them. Germline V gene lookup returns CDR1 SEHNR and CDR2 FQNEAQ (reference sequence). The variable domain in full, completed from reference TRBV7-9 and TRBJ2-3, reads DTGVSQNPRHKITKRGQNVTFRCDPISEHNRLYWYRQTLGQGPEFLTYFQNEAQLEKSRLLSDRFSAERPKGSFSTLEIQRTEQGDSAMYLCASSVLTSSDTQYFGPGTRLTVL.